Given below is one TCR beta chain in context. Original processing notes: Estimation of nucleated cell counts relied on the amplification of reference gene primers. Libraries were prepared by immunoSEQ multiplex PCR; TCRdb keeps only in-frame clonotypes and omits some of them. The DNA was the basis for D and trimming; V, J and clone size are from that table. The sample lists about 73,000 clones, about 91% occurring once. V lost 8 bases and J lost 6, with 10 bases in between. Germline-derived CDR1 and CDR2 are MNHEY and SVGAGI. This CDR3 comprises 11 residues. The record originates from a study of blood T cell repertoires in COVID-19. Whole-study context: PBMCs, B-cell-depleted T cells, or T cells were the source of the cDNA or gDNA that made up the material.

What was sequenced was peripheral blood. The receptor was derived from a man aged 80 or over with acute or convalescent COVID-19. V usage is TRBV6-5 and J usage is TRBJ1-2; D might be TRBD1 (6 bases). As DNA, the CDR3 is TGTGCCAGCGGCAGGGGAGATGGCTACACCTTC. It specifies CASGRGDGYTF.